Detailed here is one TCR beta chain. Its target is unknown. The data are from a study of siplizumab effects on memory and regulatory T cells. General study findings and limits: Most proliferating CD4+ or CD8+ clones, roughly 80-96%, had no naive or memory assignment. Apparently key alloresponse contributors, naive T cells also seemed more diverse than memory cells. Alloreactive sequences that could be traced to unstimulated CD4+ memory cells showed a significant reduction under siplizumab. Siplizumab conditions gave an average of around 65% Treg-derived mappable alloreactive CD4+ clones, versus around 27% for controls.

Libraries were prepared by immunoSEQ multiplex PCR; TCRdb keeps only in-frame clonotypes and omits some of them. Here the sample spans 110,000 or so clones, roughly 95% being singletons. The germline gives CDR1 SNHLY, CDR2 FYNNEI. After removal of 8 bases from V and 6 bases from J, the junction contained 7 bases not matched to a gene. The CDR3 runs to 14 residues. Sequencing was performed on non-Treg CD4+ T cells sorted from blood. The origin of this receptor is a human donor in good health. The V call is TRBV2, the J call TRBJ2-3, with 11 bases that match TRBD2. CDR3 sequence reads: CASGLAGGLDTQYF. CDR3 DNA sequence: TGTGCCAGCGGGCTAGCGGGGGGATTGGATACGCAGTATTTT.